The 27 T cell receptor beta chains listed next were all sequenced from one sample in a study of blood T cell repertoires in COVID-19. Measured with immunoSEQ multiplex PCR; TCRdb has only the in-frame clones, and not every one. The sample contains roughly 570,000 clones, 70% to 90% of which appear only once. Sample: peripheral blood. The source of these receptors is a woman in her forties or fifties with COVID-19, enrolled during active disease.

V and J are TRBV10-3 and TRBJ2-2; D is perhaps TRBD1 (6 bases). CDR3 length: 13 amino acids. Germline values: CDR1 ENHRY, CDR2 SYGVKD. V lost 2 bases to trimming and J lost 8 bases, with 9 bases between them. The CDR3 region is CAISEVRGGELFF. As DNA, the CDR3 is TGTGCCATCAGTGAGGTCAGGGGAGGGGAGCTGTTTTTT.

The chain has TRBV28 and TRBJ2-7; TRBD1 matches at 8 bases. Trimming removed 4 bases from V and 4 bases from J; junction bases left unmatched: 9. Germline V gene lookup returns CDR1 MDHEN and CDR2 SYDVKM. The CDR3 extends over 15 amino acids. The CDR3 region is CASSSSQGARYEQYF. CDR3 DNA sequence: TGTGCCAGCAGTTCATCTCAGGGGGCGCGATACGAGCAGTACTTC. The variable domain in full, with the rest retrieved from reference TRBV28 and TRBJ2-7, is DVKVTQSSRYLVKRTGEKVFLECVQDMDHENMFWYRQDPGLGLRLIYFSYDVKMKEKGDIPEGYSVSREKKERFSLILESASTNQTSMYLCASSSSQGARYEQYFGPGTRLTVT.

The rearrangement uses TRBV2 and TRBJ2-1; no clear D gene. The CDR3 contains 14 residues. Trimming removed 6 bases at V and 4 bases at J, with 13 bases between. The germline V gene encodes CDR1 SNHLY and CDR2 FYNNEI. Here the CDR3 DNA reads TGTGCCAGCAGGGAAAACGGAGCTTACAATGAGCAGTTCTTC. Protein: CASRENGAYNEQFF.

The gene calls are TRBV25-1 and TRBJ1-5; TRBD1 matches at 7 bases. The CDR3 has 16 amino acids. V dropped 1 base and J dropped 6; count of bases not matched to a gene: 9. Germline V lookup: CDR1 MGHDK, CDR2 SYGVNS. Written as DNA, the CDR3 is TGTGCCAGCAGTGAATCGAGGCAGGGGGTTAGTCAGCCCCAGCATTTT. It specifies CASSESRQGVSQPQHF.

The chain couples TRBV27 to TRBJ2-2; the D gene is possibly TRBD2 (6 bases). The CDR3 length is 16 residues. CDR1 is MNHEY, CDR2 SMNVEV, per germline (reference sequence). V lost 1 base and J lost 4, with 13 bases in between. The CDR3 here is CASSLFGRRGTGELFF. As DNA, the CDR3 is TGTGCCAGCAGTTTATTTGGACGGAGGGGCACCGGGGAGCTGTTTTTT.

The V call is TRBV24-1, the J call TRBJ1-1, with 7 bases lining up with TRBD1. Losses at the gene ends were 7 bases for V and 3 bases for J; bases not matched to a gene: 7. Germline CDR1 is KGHDR and CDR2 is SFDVKD. This CDR3 spans 14 amino acids. The DNA for the CDR3 is TGTGCCACCAGCAGGGGGACGGGCGACACTGAAGCTTTCTTT. Translated: CATSRGTGDTEAFF.

This clone was recorded once. V and J are TRBV6-6 and TRBJ2-7; TRBD2 agrees at 9 bases. The CDR3 loop spans 16 amino acids. Trimming removed 3 bases from V and 6 bases from J; junction bases left unmatched: 12. Germline values: CDR1 MNHNY, CDR2 SVGAGI (reference sequence). CDR3 sequence reads: CASSYGEAGGPSEQYF. The CDR3 DNA follows: TGTGCCAGCAGTTATGGTGAGGCGGGGGGGCCCTCCGAGCAGTACTTC.

This clone occurred a few times. The chain joins TRBV6-6 to TRBJ1-5; D unclear. CDR3 length: 16 amino acids. Germline values: CDR1 MNHNY, CDR2 SVGAGI (reference sequence). Trimming removed 6 bases at V and 0 bases at J, with 15 bases between. The CDR3: CASSRSGAPSNQPQHF. The CDR3 nucleotides are TGTGCCAGCAGCCGATCGGGCGCCCCTAGCAATCAGCCCCAGCATTTT.

The rearrangement joins TRBV2 to TRBJ2-1, with D tentatively TRBD1 (6 bases). Germline V gene lookup returns CDR1 SNHLY and CDR2 FYNNEI. V was cut by 6 bases and J by 8 bases, with 20 bases left in between. The CDR3 covers 15 residues. DNA for the CDR3: TGTGCCAGCAGGGACAGACTACGAACTATCGATGAGCAGTTCTTC. Its translation is CASRDRLRTIDEQFF.

This clone was detected only once. The chain links TRBV9 to TRBJ1-6; 8 nucleotides agree with TRBD1. J lost 3 bases, V lost 2 bases, and 4 bases had no gene match. Per germline, CDR1 SGDLS and CDR2 YYNGEE. This CDR3 has 16 residues. The CDR3 sequence is CASSVGTGHYNSPLHF. In DNA form, the CDR3 reads TGTGCCAGCAGCGTGGGGACAGGCCACTATAATTCACCCCTCCACTTT.

This clone was recorded once. CDR3 nucleotide sequence: TGCGCCAGCAGTGAGTCGGGCAGGGTGCCCACCGGGGAGCTGTTTTTT. Protein: CASSESGRVPTGELFF. The genes are TRBV10-1 and TRBJ2-2, with a tentative D call TRBD1 (5 bases). V lost 0 bases and J lost 4, with 12 bases in between. Germline assignment: CDR1 WNHNN and CDR2 SYGVQD (reference sequence). There are 16 residues in the CDR3.

A single count supports this clone. The chain has TRBV3-1 (or the pseudogene TRBV3-2) and TRBJ1-5; a weak D match, TRBD1 (5 bases). Trimming pared 4 bases from V and 9 bases from J, leaving 19 bases between. The CDR3 runs to 15 residues. Per germline, CDR1 LGHDT and CDR2 YNNKEL (reference sequence). CDR3 protein: CASSPNGGGPAPQHF. The CDR3 DNA reads TGTGCCAGCAGCCCAAATGGCGGGGGTCCGGCGCCCCAGCATTTT.

This clone has just a few counts. This chain uses TRBV3-1 (or the pseudogene TRBV3-2) with TRBJ1-1; D uncertain. Trimming cost V 4 bases and J 8 bases, with 8 bases left between them. The CDR3 contains 11 residues. Germline V lookup: CDR1 LGHDT, CDR2 YNNKEL (reference sequence). As DNA, the CDR3 is TGTGCCAGCAGCCTTCGAGGAGAAGCTTTCTTT. Protein sequence: CASSLRGEAFF.

V usage is TRBV5-8 and J usage is TRBJ1-5, with 8 bases identical to TRBD1. CDR1 and CDR2 (germline): SGHTS, YDEGEE. V lost 4 bases, J lost 4 bases, and 7 bases stayed unmatched. The CDR3 length is 15 residues. The CDR3 sequence: CASSDETGVNQPQHF. CDR3 DNA: TGTGCCAGCAGCGACGAGACAGGGGTTAATCAGCCCCAGCATTTT.

This rearrangement joins TRBV28 to TRBJ1-2, with TRBD1 as a possible D gene (5 bases). Per the germline V gene, CDR1 is MDHEN and CDR2 is SYDVKM. CDR3 size: 13 residues. V shed 5 bases and J shed 3 bases, with 10 bases lying between them. CDR3 sequence (DNA): TGTGCCAGCAGTCAGGGTAGCCACTATGGCTACACCTTC. This codes for CASSQGSHYGYTF.

The chain employs TRBV28 and TRBJ2-4, with 7 bases lining up with TRBD2. The CDR3 covers 15 residues. V lost 7 bases, J lost 0 bases, and 6 bases stayed unmatched. From germline, CDR1 is MDHEN and CDR2 SYDVKM. DNA for the CDR3: TGTGCCAGCACCCGGGGGGATTTAGCCAAAAACATTCAGTACTTC. It codes for CASTRGDLAKNIQYF. Full variable domain (remainder filled in from reference TRBV28 and TRBJ2-4): DVKVTQSSRYLVKRTGEKVFLECVQDMDHENMFWYRQDPGLGLRLIYFSYDVKMKEKGDIPEGYSVSREKKERFSLILESASTNQTSMYLCASTRGDLAKNIQYFGAGTRLSVL.

This chain joins TRBV2 and TRBJ1-6, with 10 bases aligning to TRBD1. The CDR3 extends over 15 amino acids. Germline CDR1 and CDR2: SNHLY and FYNNEI. Germline trimming cut 5 bases from V and 8 bases from J; bases unmatched to any gene: 6. The DNA for the CDR3 is TGTGCCAGCAGTTCTACCGGGACAGGGGATTCACCCCTCCACTTT. Translating gives CASSSTGTGDSPLHF.

V is TRBV6-5 and J is TRBJ2-2; D remains ambiguous. Trimming took off 10 bases at V and 5 bases at J, with 11 bases between the two ends. The germline V gene has CDR1 MNHEY and CDR2 SVGAGI. CDR3 length equals 12 residues. The CDR3 nucleotides read TGTGCCACCTTGAGGCCGACCGGGGAGCTGTTTTTT. Its translation is CATLRPTGELFF.

This rearrangement joins TRBV11-2 to TRBJ1-4, with D possibly matching TRBD1 (6 bases). The CDR3 spans 14 residues. The V and J ends lost 5 bases and 0 bases respectively, with 7 bases between them. The V gene's germline CDR1 is SGHAT and CDR2 FQNNGV. The CDR3 loop is CASSRQATNEKLFF. The CDR3 bases are TGTGCCAGCAGCCGACAGGCAACTAATGAAAAACTGTTTTTT.

The chain employs TRBV5-1 and TRBJ2-2, with unresolved D. Germline assignment: CDR1 SGHRS and CDR2 YFSETQ. The CDR3 is 13 residues long. V was trimmed by 5 bases and J by 2 bases, leaving 7 bases between them. The CDR3 sequence: CASSGGNTGELFF. The CDR3 DNA sequence: TGCGCCAGCAGTGGCGGTAACACCGGGGAGCTGTTTTTT.

This chain joins TRBV24-1 and TRBJ2-1; D possibly corresponds to TRBD1 (6 bases). Per the germline V gene, CDR1 is KGHDR and CDR2 is SFDVKD. V was shortened by 0 bases and J by 10 bases, with 15 bases between the two germline ends. The CDR3 has 15 amino acids. Here the CDR3 reads CATSDLTGPMDEQFF. The DNA of the CDR3 is TGTGCCACCAGTGATTTGACAGGGCCTATGGACGAGCAGTTCTTC.

The chain couples TRBV2 to TRBJ1-2; TRBD1 agrees at 8 bases. Germline V gene data show CDR1 as SNHLY and CDR2 as FYNNEI. Germline trimming cut 8 bases from V and 5 bases from J; bases unmatched to any gene: 4. CDR3 length equals 12 residues. Here the CDR3 DNA reads TGTGCCAGCGGACAGGGCCAATATGGCTACACCTTC. Translation gives CASGQGQYGYTF.

The V gene is TRBV7-9, the J gene TRBJ1-2; D perhaps matches TRBD1 (6 bases). CDR1 and CDR2 from the germline V gene are SEHNR and FQNEAQ (reference sequence). V dropped 7 bases and J dropped 9 bases, with 18 bases sitting between them. The CDR3 contains 13 residues. CDR3 amino acids: CASTYQGTASYTF. The CDR3, as DNA: TGTGCCAGCACCTACCAGGGGACCGCGAGCTACACCTTC.

The chain couples TRBV4-1 to TRBJ1-1; D is perhaps TRBD1 (6 bases). The CDR3 loop spans 16 amino acids. Trimming stripped 3 bases from V and 1 base from J, with 15 bases between. Germline loops: CDR1 MGHRA, CDR2 YSYEKL. For the CDR3, the DNA is TGCGCCAGCAGCCATGGAGTGGGACACAAGAACACTGAAGCTTTCTTT. This sequence encodes CASSHGVGHKNTEAFF.

The J gene is TRBJ1-5, the V gene TRBV30, with D possibly matching TRBD1 (5 bases). Germline values: CDR1 GTSNPN, CDR2 SVGIG (reference sequence). V was shortened by 2 bases and J by 4 bases, with 9 bases between the two germline ends. The length of the CDR3 is 13 residues. The CDR3 DNA sequence: TGTGCCTGGAGTCCAGGGTTAAATCAGCCCCAGCATTTT. It is translated as CAWSPGLNQPQHF.

The chain carries TRBV30 and TRBJ1-1; tentative D call: TRBD1 (5 bases). Trimming cost V 3 bases and J 1 base, with 9 bases left between them. This CDR3 comprises 13 residues. Germline values: CDR1 GTSNPN, CDR2 SVGIG (reference sequence). DNA of the CDR3: TGTGCCTGGAGAGACACAGGGAACACTGAAGCTTTCTTT. Residues: CAWRDTGNTEAFF.

The chain links TRBV6-2 or TRBV6-3 to TRBJ1-1, with TRBD1 as a possible D gene (5 bases). The CDR3 consists of 13 residues. Trimming pared 6 bases from V and 6 bases from J, leaving 14 bases between. Germline V gene lookup returns CDR1 MNHEY and CDR2 SVGEGT. In DNA form, the CDR3 reads TGTGCCAGCAGCCACGGGGGGAGAGCTGAAGCTTTCTTT. Protein: CASSHGGRAEAFF.